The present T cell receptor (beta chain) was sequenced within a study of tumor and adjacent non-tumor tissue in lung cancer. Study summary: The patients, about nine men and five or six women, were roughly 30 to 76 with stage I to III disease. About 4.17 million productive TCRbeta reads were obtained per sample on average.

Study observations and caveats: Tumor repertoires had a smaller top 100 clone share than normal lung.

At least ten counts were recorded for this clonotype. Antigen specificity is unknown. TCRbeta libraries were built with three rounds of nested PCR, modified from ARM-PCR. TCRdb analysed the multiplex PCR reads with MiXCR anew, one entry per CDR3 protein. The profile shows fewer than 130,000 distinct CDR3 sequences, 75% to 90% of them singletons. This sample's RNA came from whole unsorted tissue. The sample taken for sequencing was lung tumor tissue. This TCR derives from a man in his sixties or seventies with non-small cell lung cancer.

The CDR3 is CASSLVITGIGSYNEQFF. The DNA for the CDR3 is TGTGCCAGCAGCTTGGTAATAACAGGGATTGGGTCCTACAATGAGCAGTTCTTC. This chain joins TRBV5-6 and TRBJ2-1; perhaps TRBD1 as D (6 bases). Germline CDR1 reads SGHDT; CDR2 reads YYEEEE. Trimming left V 0 bases short and J 1 base short, with 17 bases between. CDR3 length: 18 amino acids.